This T cell receptor (beta chain) was sequenced for a study of graft-versus-host responses after intestinal transplantation listed by TCRdb under 2021. As for the study more broadly: The transplants that recipients received were multivisceral, liver-intestinal, or isolated intestinal. All recipients received anti-thymocyte globulin induction followed by maintenance tacrolimus and steroids for 3 to 4 years. After intestinal transplantation, graft-versus-host and host-versus-graft alloreactive T cell clones in the graft, circulation and bone marrow were tracked using bulk TCR-beta CDR3 sequencing. To identify alloreactive clones, pre-transplant mixed lymphocyte reaction products were sequenced and compared with unstimulated pre-transplant donor and recipient T cells. The cohort enrolled about two dozen intestinal transplant recipients, one of whom was a retransplant, and a few patients without pretransplant specimens were excluded. A peak of at least 4% donor T cells among recipient peripheral blood mononuclear cells was the definition used for donor T cell macrochimerism. Rather than being sequenced by the commercial service, samples from a few later patients were sequenced in-house on an Illumina MiSeq and processed with MiXCR.

The full study reports these points: Patients with donor T cell macrochimerism had high GvH to HvG T cell clonal ratios in their allografts. The conclusions were limited by the relatively low number and heterogeneity of the intestinal transplant patients. GvH clones were detected in recipient bone marrow, and some of these GvH clones were observed earlier in ileal mucosa or blood, consistent with an intestinal mucosal origin. Early after transplant, peak levels of circulating GvH clones were associated with declines in HvG clones.

Blood samples were collected up to 4 times in the first month after transplant and then at least monthly when available. Library creation used the immunoSEQ multiplex PCR assay. For most patients, high-throughput TCR-beta CDR3 sequencing of genomic DNA was performed by Adaptive Biotechnologies. The paper's processing steps were these. TCR sequencing data were retrieved from Adaptive's ImmunoSEQ software for some 17 patients, whereas a few other patients were processed with MiXCR and VDJtools. CDR3 nucleotide sequences shared by donor and recipient were removed because the origin of these sequences could not be assigned. Alloreactive clones required at least 2-fold expansion over unstimulated cells and minimum CFSE-low frequency of 0.002% (template counts) or 0.001% (read counts). Clones detected in sequenced pre-transplant spleen, lymph node, or MLR CFSE-low populations of the donor or recipient were defined as mappable. Cumulative frequency of alloreactive clones was calculated as a percentage of all sequences weighted by copy number. TCRdb provides this immuneACCESS table in a form limited to in-frame rearrangements. Some clones are lacking; in checked studies, under half of them reflect an unresolved V gene, and why the rest are absent is not known. Clonal size and the V and J genes are those of that table, whereas D and trimming came from the DNA. The sample contains 98,000 or so clones, 86% of them found a single time. The ten largest clones add up to almost 1.5% of the sample.

The V end loses 5 bases and the J end loses 2 bases, and a stretch of 9 bases separates them. CDR1 and CDR2, looked up from the germline V gene, are SGHVS and FNYEAQ. Its CDR3 holds 13 amino acids, cysteine through phenylalanine. Of the read, only the CDR3 DNA is kept; its 39 bases are in frame from base 1. Note on this clone: Its antigen remains unidentified. Base-call qualities are not available, and no considerably larger clone is one nucleotide away.

The clonotype originates from a human patient who received an intestinal transplant, so some T cells may come from the graft donor. Here the chain combines TRBV7-6 and TRBJ1-2; no D gene is confidently identified. This specimen was PBMCs, taken 255 days after intestinal transplant. The base sequence is TGTGCCAGCAGCCGGATTGGGAACTATGGCTACACCTTC. This codes for CASSRIGNYGYTF.